This T cell receptor (beta chain) was captured in a study of blood T cell repertoires in COVID-19. At the level of the study: Recovered participants had two consecutive negative NP/OP PCR tests, healthcare professional clearance, or symptom resolution.

The V gene end was trimmed by 5 bases and the J gene end by 3 bases; junction bases not matched to a gene: 7. Germline V gene lookup returns CDR1 PRHDT and CDR2 FYEKMQ (reference sequence). The CDR3 runs to 14 residues. Recruitment covered about two dozen US areas and drew participants whose ages spanned about 18 to 89 years. Membership in each cohort depended on participant-reported clinical history. Per the study methods: Estimation of nucleated cell counts was performed using reference gene primer amplification. The assay was immunoSEQ multiplex PCR, and TCRdb's table has in-frame clones only and misses some. The V and J calls and clone size were taken over from that table, and D and trimming were inferred from the DNA. The repertoire holds about 140,000 clones, with approximately 84% as singletons.

What was sequenced was PBMCs or T cells enriched from blood (not recorded which). V gene TRBV13 combines with J gene TRBJ2-7, with 7 bases aligning to TRBD2. The TCR originated in a man aged 50-60 years in a cohort exposed to, infected with or recovered from COVID-19 (not recorded which). This CDR3 reads CASSPGGNYYEQYF. The CDR3 bases are TGTGCCAGCAGCCCGGGGGGAAACTACTACGAGCAGTACTTC.